The clone carrying this T cell receptor beta chain was observed a handful of times. V lost 2 bases and J 1 base, leaving 14 bases between the germline ends. This CDR3 comprises 16 residues. Germline CDR1 reads SGHAT; CDR2 reads FQNNGV. As handled by the study authors: Counts of nucleated cells, estimated from reference gene primer amplification, were obtained. TCRdb keeps only in-frame clones here, not all; method: immunoSEQ multiplex PCR. Clonal size and the V and J genes are those of that table, whereas D and trimming came from the DNA. Among just over 300,000 clones, 85% to 90% were seen once, and the ten largest hold about 4.2%. Two negative PCRs, clearance, or symptom resolution characterized the recovered Cohort 3 donors. The data were taken from a study of blood T cell repertoires in COVID-19. Looking at the study overall: Some COVID-19 samples were acute and others convalescent; all came from the United States, Italy and Spain.

The sample comprised PBMCs or T cells enriched from blood (not recorded which). This TCR came from a man aged 30 to 45 who had recovered from COVID-19. The rearrangement uses TRBV11-2 and TRBJ1-2, with D unresolved. The CDR3 coding sequence is TGTGCCAGCAGCTTAAAAGCGGGCGAGCTTAACTATGGCTACACCTTC. Amino acid sequence: CASSLKAGELNYGYTF.